This passage covers 31 T cell receptor beta chains from one sample sequenced in a study of blood T cell repertoires in COVID-19. TCRdb keeps only in-frame clones here, not all; method: immunoSEQ multiplex PCR. Of more than 200,000 clones listed, about 87% are singletons. What was sequenced was peripheral blood. All receptors come from a man in his sixties or seventies with acute or convalescent COVID-19.

This chain connects TRBV29-1 to TRBJ2-3; 7 bases agree with TRBD2. CDR1 and CDR2 from the germline V gene are SQVTM and ANQGSEA. The CDR3 covers 15 residues. V gave up 3 bases and J gave up 3 bases; unmatched junction bases: 9. CDR3 protein: CSVDDGGGRTDTQYF. CDR3 bases: TGCAGCGTTGATGATGGGGGAGGGCGGACAGATACGCAGTATTTT.

The V gene is TRBV28, the J gene TRBJ1-2, with a possible D match to TRBD1 (6 bases). V lost 5 bases and J 4 bases, leaving 17 bases between the germline ends. The CDR3 has 15 amino acids. Germline V gives CDR1 MDHEN, CDR2 SYDVKM. CDR3 bases: TGTGCCAGCAGTCTTAGGGGGAGGGAGGGCTATGGCTACACCTTC. This gives the protein CASSLRGREGYGYTF.

Only one count was recorded for this clone. The V call is TRBV7-2, the J call TRBJ2-5; 9 bases are a match to TRBD2. Trimming removed 1 base from V and 7 bases from J; junction bases left unmatched: 7. From germline, CDR1 is SGHTA and CDR2 FQGNSA. The CDR3 is made up of 15 amino acids. The CDR3 DNA sequence: TGTGCCAGCAGCTTAGGGGGAAGCGGGGGGCGGACCCAGTACTTC. Amino acids: CASSLGGSGGRTQYF.

The chain employs TRBV30 and TRBJ2-1; tentatively, D is TRBD1 (6 bases). V lost 3 bases, J lost 0 bases, and 18 bases lay in between. Germline CDR1 is GTSNPN and CDR2 is SVGIG (reference sequence). This CDR3 is built from 17 residues. In nucleotides, the CDR3 is TGTGCCTGGAGCCTACTACAGGGCCCCAACTCCTACAATGAGCAGTTCTTC. It translates to CAWSLLQGPNSYNEQFF. Using reference TRBV30 and TRBJ2-1 for the parts outside the CDR3, the full variable domain is SQTIHQWPATLVQPVGSPLSLECTVEGTSNPNLYWYRQAAGRGLQLLFYSVGIGQISSEVPQNLSASRPQDRQFILSSKKLLLSDSGFYLCAWSLLQGPNSYNEQFFGPGTRLTVL.

The rearrangement uses TRBV4-2 and TRBJ2-3, with 9 bases matching TRBD2. The CDR3 loop spans 16 amino acids. CDR1 is LGHNA, CDR2 YNFKEQ, per germline. The V segment lost 0 bases and the J segment 3 bases; nucleotides outside the gene matches: 4. Written as DNA, the CDR3 is TGTGCCAGCAGCCAAGAGGGGCGGGGGGGGACAGATACGCAGTATTTT. This gives the protein CASSQEGRGGTDTQYF.

This rearrangement joins TRBV27 to TRBJ2-3, with 11 bases matching TRBD2. Trimming took 8 bases from V and 1 from J; bases not matched to a gene: 5. CDR1 is MNHEY, CDR2 SMNVEV, per germline (reference sequence). The CDR3 has 15 residues. Here the CDR3 DNA reads TGTGCCAGCGGAAATAGCGGGAGGGGCACAGATACGCAGTATTTT. Translated: CASGNSGRGTDTQYF.

The rearrangement links TRBV19 to TRBJ2-1; 10 positions agree with TRBD1. Germline CDR1 LNHDA, CDR2 SQIVND (reference sequence). Trimming took 3 bases from V and 3 from J; bases not matched to a gene: 5. This CDR3 contains 16 residues. CDR3 nucleotide sequence: TGTGCCAGTAGTATCCTCCGGGACAGGGGCTACAATGAGCAGTTCTTC. It specifies CASSILRDRGYNEQFF. Together with reference TRBV19 and TRBJ2-1, the CDR3 gives the full variable domain: DGGITQSPKYLFRKEGQNVTLSCEQNLNHDAMYWYRQDPGQGLRLIYYSQIVNDFQKGDIAEGYSVSREKKESFPLTVTSAQKNPTAFYLCASSILRDRGYNEQFFGPGTRLTVL.

The chain is built from TRBV5-1 and TRBJ1-1; 7 bases agree with TRBD1. The CDR3 totals 15 residues. The germline gives CDR1 SGHRS, CDR2 YFSETQ. The J segment lost 0 bases and the V segment lost 3 bases, leaving 5 bases of the junction unmatched. CDR3 amino acids: CASSWTGIMNTEAFF. CDR3 nucleotide sequence: TGCGCCAGCAGCTGGACAGGCATCATGAACACTGAAGCTTTCTTT.

The rearrangement uses TRBV19 and TRBJ1-4; 8 bases align to TRBD1. The CDR3 is 17 residues long. V was clipped by 5 bases and J by 0 bases; unmatched bases: 8. The germline gives CDR1 LNHDA, CDR2 SQIVND (reference sequence). CDR3: CASSAWGQAATNEKLFF. The CDR3 coding sequence is TGTGCCAGTAGTGCGTGGGGACAGGCCGCAACTAATGAAAAACTGTTTTTT.

This chain connects TRBV6-4 to TRBJ2-7; 9 bases are shared with TRBD1. V shed 6 bases, J shed 7 bases, and the junction held 10 bases outside the gene matches. The length of the CDR3 is 14 residues. In germline, CDR1 is MRHNA, CDR2 SNTAGT. Here the CDR3 DNA reads TGTGCCAGCAGGCCCGGGACAGGGTTAAGGGAGCAGTACTTC. Residues: CASRPGTGLREQYF.

The chain has TRBV5-1 and TRBJ2-7; 11 nucleotides line up with TRBD2. The V gene end was trimmed by 2 bases and the J gene end by 5 bases; junction bases not matched to a gene: 6. In germline, CDR1 is SGHRS, CDR2 YFSETQ. This CDR3 is 15 amino acids long. The DNA for the CDR3 is TGCGCCAGCAGCTTACAGGGACTAGCGGCTAACGAGCAGTACTTC. Amino acid sequence: CASSLQGLAANEQYF. The variable domain in full, completed from reference TRBV5-1 and TRBJ2-7, reads KAGVTQTPRYLIKTRGQQVTLSCSPISGHRSVSWYQQTPGQGLQFLFEYFSETQRNKGNFPGRFSGRQFSNSRSEMNVSTLELGDSALYLCASSLQGLAANEQYFGPGTRLTVT.

The chain links TRBV12-3 or TRBV12-4 to TRBJ2-4; D is possibly TRBD2 (5 bases). The V end lost 2 bases, the J end lost 6 bases, and 8 bases lay between the germline ends. CDR3 size: 13 residues. The CDR3 nucleotides are TGTGCCAGCAGTTTACCGGGAAGAAACATTCAGTACTTC. Encoded protein: CASSLPGRNIQYF.

The chain recombines TRBV6-6 with TRBJ2-7, with 9 bases fitting TRBD1. Per germline, CDR1 MNHNY and CDR2 SVGAGI (reference sequence). The CDR3 runs to 14 residues. After removal of 6 bases from V and 5 bases from J, the junction contained 8 bases not matched to a gene. CDR3 DNA sequence: TGTGCCAGCAGACAGGACAGGGGCATTAACGAGCAGTACTTC. Protein sequence: CASRQDRGINEQYF.

The rearrangement links TRBV9 to TRBJ2-1; 9 bases are a match to TRBD2. The germline V gene has CDR1 SGDLS and CDR2 YYNGEE. V lost 3 bases, J lost 7 bases, and 17 bases stayed unmatched. CDR3 length: 18 residues. This CDR3 is CASSERGTSSWVMNEQFF. The CDR3 DNA sequence: TGTGCCAGCAGCGAACGAGGGACTAGCTCTTGGGTAATGAATGAGCAGTTCTTC.

The J gene is TRBJ2-7, the V gene TRBV9, with TRBD1 matching over 8 bases. CDR1 is SGDLS, CDR2 YYNGEE, per germline. Trimming took 0 bases from V and 3 from J; bases not matched to a gene: 2. The CDR3 is 14 residues long. The CDR3: CASSVGGQDYEQYF. The CDR3 nucleotides are TGTGCCAGCAGCGTAGGGGGACAGGACTACGAGCAGTACTTC.

V and J are TRBV15 and TRBJ2-3; D not resolved. V was pared by 0 bases and J by 4 bases, with 8 bases between. This CDR3 is built from 14 residues. Germline V gene data show CDR1 as LNHNV and CDR2 as YYDKDF (reference sequence). CDR3 in DNA: TGTGCCACCAGCAGAGATCGGGTGGCAGATACGCAGTATTTT. Amino acids: CATSRDRVADTQYF.

The V gene is TRBV19, the J gene TRBJ2-5; TRBD2 aligns across 8 bases. J lost 5 bases, V lost 4 bases, and 6 bases had no gene match. The CDR3 has 14 residues. In germline, CDR1 is LNHDA, CDR2 SQIVND (reference sequence). CDR3 sequence: CASSRAGVRETQYF. CDR3 DNA: TGTGCCAGTAGTAGAGCGGGAGTTCGGGAGACCCAGTACTTC.

The chain joins TRBV7-8 to TRBJ1-6; D uncertain. There are 15 residues in the CDR3. Germline V gene data show CDR1 as SGHVS and CDR2 as FQNEAQ. Trimming cost V 5 bases and J 2 bases, with 10 bases left between them. CDR3 nucleotide sequence: TGTGCCAGCAGCCGAGACGGGGCCTATAATTCACCCCTCCACTTT. This encodes CASSRDGAYNSPLHF.

The CDR3 protein is CASSPSLEQFF. DNA for the CDR3: TGTGCCAGCTCACCGAGCCTTGAGCAGTTCTTC. The chain has TRBV18 and TRBJ2-1; D remains ambiguous. Per the germline V gene, CDR1 is KGHSH and CDR2 is LQKENI. V shed 3 bases and J shed 9 bases, with 6 bases lying between them. This CDR3 is 11 amino acids long.

This chain uses TRBV7-8 with TRBJ1-1, with TRBD1 as a possible D gene (5 bases). CDR3 length: 15 amino acids. V lost 7 bases, J lost 0 bases, and 15 bases lay in between. The germline V gene has CDR1 SGHVS and CDR2 FQNEAQ. The CDR3 DNA follows: TGTGCCAGCACCACTAACAGGAGAATGAACACTGAAGCTTTCTTT. Its protein product is CASTTNRRMNTEAFF.

J is TRBJ2-2 and V is TRBV27, with TRBD2 matching 12 bases. Germline CDR1 reads MNHEY; CDR2 reads SMNVEV (reference sequence). CDR3 length: 17 residues. The ends lost 5 bases at V and 3 bases at J; junction bases unmatched: 7. The DNA for the CDR3 is TGTGCCAGCAGTCCCCTAGCGGGAGGGACGGACACCGGGGAGCTGTTTTTT. Amino acid sequence: CASSPLAGGTDTGELFF.

This clone came up once. V usage is TRBV28 and J usage is TRBJ2-5; TRBD1 aligns across 10 bases. Germline assignment: CDR1 MDHEN and CDR2 SYDVKM. The CDR3 runs 16 residues. Losses at the gene ends were 4 bases for V and 1 base for J; bases not matched to a gene: 6. The CDR3 DNA reads TGTGCCAGCAGTTCGACCCGGACAGGGGGCCAAGAGACCCAGTACTTC. Its protein is CASSSTRTGGQETQYF. Combining the CDR3 with reference TRBV28 and TRBJ2-5 gives the whole variable domain DVKVTQSSRYLVKRTGEKVFLECVQDMDHENMFWYRQDPGLGLRLIYFSYDVKMKEKGDIPEGYSVSREKKERFSLILESASTNQTSMYLCASSSTRTGGQETQYFGPGTRLLVL.

The chain carries TRBV2 and TRBJ2-7, with 10 positions matching TRBD1. V gave up 6 bases and J gave up 2 bases; unmatched junction bases: 4. CDR3 length equals 14 residues. CDR1 is SNHLY, CDR2 FYNNEI, per germline. The CDR3 spells CASRGGTGAYEQYF. CDR3 bases: TGTGCCAGCAGGGGCGGGACAGGGGCCTACGAGCAGTACTTC.

The CDR3 protein is CARSQQGGSGNTIYF. CDR3 sequence (DNA): TGTGCCAGAAGCCAGCAAGGCGGTTCTGGAAACACCATATATTTT. This rearrangement joins TRBV5-3 to TRBJ1-3; D unresolved. TRBV5-3 is designated an ORF whose function remains uncertain. The CDR3 spans 15 residues. Trimming removed 4 bases from V and 1 base from J, with 12 bases in between.

The chain has TRBV11-3 and TRBJ1-1, with D unclear. In germline, CDR1 is SGHNT, CDR2 YENEEA. Trimming stripped 8 bases from V and 1 base from J, with 11 bases between. This CDR3 spans 13 amino acids. The chain's CDR3 is CASSEGENTEAFF. CDR3 DNA: TGTGCCAGCTCAGAGGGTGAGAACACTGAAGCTTTCTTT.

J is TRBJ2-1 and V is TRBV5-4, with D perhaps TRBD2 (5 bases). Looked up from germline, CDR1 is SGHNT and CDR2 is YYREEE (reference sequence). The CDR3 extends over 14 amino acids. V lost 4 bases, J lost 2 bases, and 10 bases lay in between. The CDR3 spells CASSTGKAYNEQFF. CDR3 DNA sequence: TGTGCCAGCAGCACGGGAAAGGCCTACAATGAGCAGTTCTTC.

The rearrangement links TRBV19 to TRBJ1-1; TRBD1 agrees at 7 bases. The CDR3 is 15 residues long. The V gene's germline CDR1 is LNHDA and CDR2 SQIVND (reference sequence). Trimming at V came to 3 bases and at J to 6 bases, leaving 10 bases not matched to a gene. The CDR3 region is CASSIVPGDSAEAFF. CDR3 nucleotides: TGTGCCAGTAGTATCGTCCCAGGGGACAGCGCTGAAGCTTTCTTT.

In its sample, this clone was seen once. This sequence joins TRBV28 and TRBJ1-1, with 12 bases identical to TRBD1. The trim removed 4 bases at V and 4 bases at J, leaving 10 bases unmatched. Germline V gene data show CDR1 as MDHEN and CDR2 as SYDVKM. The CDR3 contains 17 residues. The CDR3 bases are TGTGCCAGCAGTTCTACCTTGGGACAGGGGGCAGGCACTGAAGCTTTCTTT. Translating it yields CASSSTLGQGAGTEAFF.

J is TRBJ2-1 and V is TRBV27; D gene ambiguous. The CDR3 length is 13 residues. CDR1 and CDR2 (germline): MNHEY, SMNVEV (reference sequence). Trimming shortened V by 3 bases and J by 5 bases, and 8 bases separated the two germline ends. The CDR3: CASSLGRNNEQFF. DNA for the CDR3: TGTGCCAGCAGTTTGGGCAGAAACAATGAGCAGTTCTTC.

The chain carries TRBV5-4 and TRBJ2-2; 8 bases are shared with TRBD2. V shed 1 base, J shed 9 bases, and the junction held 8 bases outside the gene matches. The CDR3 contains 15 residues. Germline V gives CDR1 SGHNT, CDR2 YYREEE (reference sequence). In DNA, the CDR3 is TGTGCCAGCAGCTTGATATCAGGGACTAGTAGGGAGCTGTTTTTT. Translating it yields CASSLISGTSRELFF.

The gene calls are TRBV18 and TRBJ2-7; D possibly corresponds to TRBD1 (6 bases). The V gene's germline CDR1 is KGHSH and CDR2 LQKENI. With 4 bases removed from V and 2 bases from J, the gap between germline ends came to 9 bases. There are 13 residues in the CDR3. This CDR3 is CASSLQGTYEQYF. Here the CDR3 DNA reads TGTGCCAGCTCACTCCAGGGGACCTACGAGCAGTACTTC.